These 19 T cell receptor beta chains originate from one sample sequenced in a study of T cell responses to AZD1222 COVID-19 vaccine (dated by TCRdb to the early 2020s). Library construction relied on the immunoSEQ multiplex PCR assay. In its TCRdb copy, this immuneACCESS table keeps in-frame sequences only and misses some clones. Where compared with another copy, unresolved V genes explain less than half of these, and the others have no known cause. This sample holds about 150,000 clones; about 87% were observed only once. The ten largest clones represent around 3.1% of the sample. The time point label of this sample denotes: baseline before first vaccination. The source material was peripheral blood, sampled on day 0 of AZD1222 vaccination. These receptors all come from an adult in good health.

The rearrangement uses TRBV4-1 and TRBJ2-5; D is tentatively TRBD1 or TRBD2 (5 bases each). Germline-derived CDR1 and CDR2 are MGHRA and YSYEKL. V lost 0 bases and J 5 bases, leaving 13 bases between the germline ends. This CDR3 comprises 15 residues. The DNA for the CDR3 is TGCGCCAGCAGCCAAGATGAGGGACGGTTCGAGACCCAGTACTTC. Encoded protein: CASSQDEGRFETQYF.

The rearrangement joins TRBV7-9 to TRBJ2-1; tentatively, D is TRBD2 (5 bases). CDR1 and CDR2 (germline): SEHNR, FQNEAQ (reference sequence). CDR3 length: 14 residues. Trimming took off 5 bases at V and 3 bases at J, with 11 bases between the two ends. This CDR3 reads CASSPSSFYNEQFF. The DNA of the CDR3 is TGTGCCAGCAGCCCTAGCAGCTTCTACAATGAGCAGTTCTTC.

The chain carries TRBV19 and TRBJ1-1; D is possibly TRBD1 (5 bases). Per the germline V gene, CDR1 is LNHDA and CDR2 is SQIVND (reference sequence). V was shortened by 10 bases and J by 0 bases, with 12 bases between the two germline ends. This CDR3 is built from 13 residues. The CDR3 region has the DNA TGTGCCACCCGAGACAGAATGAACACTGAAGCTTTCTTT. Its protein is CATRDRMNTEAFF.

The chain employs TRBV18 and TRBJ2-7; 11 nucleotides match TRBD1. Germline values: CDR1 KGHSH, CDR2 LQKENI. Trimming cost V 2 bases and J 3 bases; bases outside gene matches: 3. CDR3 size: 15 residues. The CDR3: CASSPGQGAYYEQYF. DNA of the CDR3: TGTGCCAGCTCACCAGGACAGGGGGCCTACTACGAGCAGTACTTC.

J is TRBJ1-1 and V is TRBV19; D gene uncertain. V was trimmed by 6 bases and J by 0 bases, leaving 17 bases between them. The CDR3 totals 16 residues. The germline CDR1 and CDR2 sequences are LNHDA and SQIVND (reference sequence). Written as DNA, the CDR3 is TGTGCCAGTAGCCGTTTCCCCGAGGTAATGAACACTGAAGCTTTCTTT. This encodes CASSRFPEVMNTEAFF.

The rearrangement joins TRBV5-1 to TRBJ1-2; D is possibly TRBD1 (5 bases). The germline V and J ends were trimmed by 2 bases and 8 bases, with 16 bases remaining between them. This CDR3 has 14 residues. Germline assignment: CDR1 SGHRS and CDR2 YFSETQ. DNA of the CDR3: TGCGCCAGCAGCTTTGACTCTCCGGGGGTGGGCTACACCTTC. This translates into CASSFDSPGVGYTF.

V and J are TRBV6-5 and TRBJ2-5; unclear D gene. Germline loops: CDR1 MNHEY, CDR2 SVGAGI. The CDR3 sequence is 15 residues long. Trimming took off 2 bases at V and 5 bases at J, with 15 bases between the two ends. The CDR3 reads CASSYRFSLGETQYF. CDR3 bases: TGTGCCAGCAGTTACCGATTTTCCCTGGGGGAGACCCAGTACTTC.

J is TRBJ1-5 and V is TRBV19, with D perhaps TRBD1 (6 bases). The V end lost 6 bases, the J end lost 1 base, and 10 bases lay between the germline ends. CDR1 and CDR2 (germline): LNHDA, SQIVND (reference sequence). This CDR3 comprises 14 residues. This CDR3 reads CASSTDRSNQPQHF. The CDR3 bases are TGTGCCAGTAGCACAGACAGGAGCAATCAGCCCCAGCATTTT.

The chain couples TRBV2 to TRBJ2-3, with a tentative D call TRBD2 (5 bases). Trimming pared 4 bases from V and 0 bases from J, leaving 11 bases between. CDR1 and CDR2 (germline): SNHLY, FYNNEI. CDR3 length: 15 residues. The DNA of the CDR3 is TGTGCCAGCAGTGCTCTAGCAACTAGCACAGATACGCAGTATTTT. Encoded protein: CASSALATSTDTQYF.

V and J are TRBV29-1 and TRBJ2-7, with TRBD1 identical over 7 bases. The ends lost 3 bases at V and 9 bases at J; junction bases unmatched: 11. CDR1 and CDR2 from the germline V gene are SQVTM and ANQGSEA. CDR3 length: 13 amino acids. In nucleotides, the CDR3 is TGCAGCGTTGATTGGACAGGAGTTTCGGGGCAGTACTTC. Amino acids: CSVDWTGVSGQYF.

The V gene is TRBV4-1, the J gene TRBJ2-7, with D maybe TRBD1 (5 bases). Trimming shortened V by 0 bases and J by 3 bases, and 12 bases separated the two germline ends. Germline V lookup: CDR1 MGHRA, CDR2 YSYEKL. The CDR3 runs 15 residues. The chain's CDR3 is CASSQEQGSGYEQYF. The CDR3 region has the DNA TGCGCCAGCAGCCAAGAGCAGGGATCGGGCTACGAGCAGTACTTC.

This rearrangement joins TRBV5-5 to TRBJ1-5; 8 nucleotides agree with TRBD1. J lost 3 bases, V lost 2 bases, and 7 bases had no gene match. CDR1 and CDR2 (germline): SGHKS, YYEKEE (reference sequence). There are 16 residues in the CDR3. Here the CDR3 reads CASSLQTGDNNQPQHF. CDR3 in DNA: TGTGCCAGCAGCTTACAGACAGGGGATAACAATCAGCCCCAGCATTTT.

This sequence joins TRBV5-5 and TRBJ1-1; possibly TRBD1 for D (5 bases). The V gene's germline CDR1 is SGHKS and CDR2 YYEKEE (reference sequence). V was cut by 2 bases and J by 1 base, with 6 bases left in between. This CDR3 is 13 amino acids long. CDR3 residues: CASSFRENTEAFF. CDR3 bases: TGTGCCAGCAGCTTCAGGGAGAACACTGAAGCTTTCTTT.

The chain has TRBV10-3 and TRBJ1-1, with D possibly TRBD1 on 6 matching bases. CDR1 is ENHRY and CDR2 is SYGVKD in the germline V gene. The CDR3 length is 14 residues. V dropped 7 bases and J dropped 0 bases, with 12 bases sitting between them. CDR3 region: CAITPQGMNTEAFF. CDR3 sequence (DNA): TGTGCCATCACTCCACAGGGTATGAACACTGAAGCTTTCTTT.

The chain carries TRBV5-1 and TRBJ2-1; D remains unclear. The CDR3 totals 12 residues. CDR1 is SGHRS, CDR2 YFSETQ, per germline. V was trimmed by 6 bases and J by 7 bases, leaving 11 bases between them. CDR3 DNA sequence: TGCGCCAGCACCCCTCCTGGGAATGAGCAGTTCTTC. Protein sequence: CASTPPGNEQFF.

J is TRBJ1-2 and V is TRBV6-6; D is ambiguous. Germline lookup yields CDR1 MNHNY and CDR2 SVGAGI (reference sequence). V shed 0 bases and J shed 8 bases, with 16 bases lying between them. This CDR3 is built from 15 residues. This chain's CDR3 is CASSYSPKGDAGYTF. In DNA, the CDR3 is TGTGCCAGCAGTTACTCCCCTAAGGGAGATGCAGGCTACACCTTC.

The gene calls are TRBV7-2 and TRBJ1-2, with 8 bases aligning to TRBD1. The CDR3 is 14 residues long. The V segment lost 1 base and the J segment 8 bases; nucleotides outside the gene matches: 6. From germline, CDR1 is SGHTA and CDR2 FQGNSA. CDR3 sequence reads: CASSLESHRGGYTF. CDR3 nucleotides: TGTGCCAGCAGCTTAGAATCACACAGGGGGGGCTACACCTTC.

The chain has TRBV27 and TRBJ2-5, with a possible D match to TRBD2 (5 bases). Trimming stripped 5 bases from V and 0 bases from J, with 7 bases between. The CDR3 loop spans 13 amino acids. From germline, CDR1 is MNHEY and CDR2 SMNVEV (reference sequence). Here the CDR3 DNA reads TGTGCCAGCAGTGACGGGAACCAAGAGACCCAGTACTTC. Translated: CASSDGNQETQYF.

The V call is TRBV5-4, the J call TRBJ2-7, with no clear D. The germline CDR1 and CDR2 sequences are SGHNT and YYREEE (reference sequence). Trimming pared 2 bases from V and 5 bases from J, leaving 8 bases between. The CDR3 length is 12 residues. Here the CDR3 reads CASSFRTDEQYF. CDR3 in DNA: TGTGCCAGCAGCTTCAGGACGGACGAGCAGTACTTC.